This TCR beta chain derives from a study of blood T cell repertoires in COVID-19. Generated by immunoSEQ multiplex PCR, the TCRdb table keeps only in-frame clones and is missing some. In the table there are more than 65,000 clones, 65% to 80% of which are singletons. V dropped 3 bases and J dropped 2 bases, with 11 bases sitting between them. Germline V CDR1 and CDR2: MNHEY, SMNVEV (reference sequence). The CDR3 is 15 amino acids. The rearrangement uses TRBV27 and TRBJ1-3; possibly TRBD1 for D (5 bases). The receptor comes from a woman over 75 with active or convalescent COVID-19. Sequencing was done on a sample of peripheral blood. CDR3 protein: CASSFSSGTGNTIYF. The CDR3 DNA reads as TGTGCCAGCAGTTTTTCATCAGGGACTGGAAACACCATATATTTT.